One sample yielded the 5 T cell receptor beta chains listed below, sequenced in a study of long-term antiretroviral therapy in people with HIV. With survey level as its setting, the immunoSEQ assay was v3.0. Sequencing used immunoSEQ multiplex PCR; TCRdb keeps in-frame clones, though not all of them. The sample includes about 21,000 clones, approximately 76% seen only once; the top ten take 12%. The sample here was unsorted PBMCs, taken less than 1.8 years before starting antiretroviral therapy. The receptors come from a woman in her 40s with HIV.

The chain links TRBV30 to TRBJ1-1, with D tentatively TRBD1 (6 bases). The CDR3 runs to 13 residues. Trimming cost V 1 base and J 4 bases, with 10 bases left between them. Per germline, CDR1 GTSNPN and CDR2 SVGIG (reference sequence). CDR3: CAWSEGGGTEAFF. In DNA, the CDR3 is TGTGCCTGGAGTGAAGGGGGGGGCACTGAAGCTTTCTTT.

The rearrangement joins TRBV30 to TRBJ2-7, with a weak D call TRBD1 (5 bases). Germline CDR1 GTSNPN, CDR2 SVGIG (reference sequence). This CDR3 comprises 13 residues. The V and J ends lost 2 bases and 6 bases respectively, with 14 bases between them. The CDR3 DNA reads as TGTGCCTGGAGTTATAATACAGGCTCCGAGCAGTACTTC. Protein: CAWSYNTGSEQYF. Full variable domain (missing parts from reference TRBV30 and TRBJ2-7): SQTIHQWPATLVQPVGSPLSLECTVEGTSNPNLYWYRQAAGRGLQLLFYSVGIGQISSEVPQNLSASRPQDRQFILSSKKLLLSDSGFYLCAWSYNTGSEQYFGPGTRLTVT.

The rearrangement uses TRBV11-2 and TRBJ1-5; tentatively, D is TRBD1 (5 bases). The CDR3 spans 16 residues. Germline CDR1 SGHAT, CDR2 FQNNGV. V was pared by 5 bases and J by 5 bases, with 19 bases between. CDR3 in amino acids: CASSRMAGTGHQPQHF. CDR3 in DNA: TGTGCCAGCAGCCGTATGGCGGGAACAGGTCATCAGCCCCAGCATTTT.

The DNA for the CDR3 is TGTGCCAGCAGCTTAGGGACTAGCTACGAGCAGTACTTC. Protein product: CASSLGTSYEQYF. The rearrangement links TRBV13 to TRBJ2-7; TRBD2 is a possible D gene (6 bases). Germline V gene data show CDR1 as PRHDT and CDR2 as FYEKMQ (reference sequence). The CDR3 has 13 amino acids. V was shortened by 0 bases and J by 3 bases, with 6 bases between the two germline ends.

The chain joins TRBV19 to TRBJ2-1; tentative D call: TRBD2 (5 bases). Germline V gives CDR1 LNHDA, CDR2 SQIVND (reference sequence). This CDR3 contains 15 residues. Trimming shortened V by 2 bases and J by 2 bases, and 10 bases separated the two germline ends. DNA for the CDR3: TGTGCCAGTAGTATATATGGAGGAACCTACAATGAGCAGTTCTTC. Amino acids: CASSIYGGTYNEQFF.